This T cell receptor (beta chain) derives from a study of STAT5B mutations in CD4+ large granular lymphocyte leukemia. This clone showed up just a few times. Here immunoSEQ multiplex PCR was the method, and the copy in TCRdb shows in-frame clones only, minus some. The table includes around 21,000 clones, over 70% detected once. V dropped 4 bases and J dropped 3; count of bases not matched to a gene: 9. Germline values: CDR1 LNHDA, CDR2 SQIVND (reference sequence). The CDR3 length is 15 residues. Sequencing input: CD4+ T cells from blood buffy coats. The sequence was collected from a human donor in good health. The chain is built from TRBV19 and TRBJ2-7; 7 nucleotides agree with TRBD1. The CDR3 nucleotides read TGTGCCAGTAGTAAGACCTCGGCAGGGGGCTACGAGCAGTACTTC. This gives the protein CASSKTSAGGYEQYF.